Listed below are T cell receptor beta chains from one sample, sequenced in a study of monozygotic twins with inflammatory bowel disease. No DNA is given; TCRdb re-called the 5' RACE reads and lists each CDR3 protein once. This repertoire includes a few hundred thousand distinct CDR3 sequences. The sample consisted of blood. The receptors stem from a human donor with ulcerative colitis or Crohn's disease, or a healthy co-twin of an affected twin (not recorded which). Both conserved end residues are part of each CDR3.

>TRBJ1-2|TRBV4-3
CASSQDGSGDGYTF
>TRBJ1-1|TRBV7-9
CASSAHGWEAFF
>TRBJ2-5|TRBV3-1
CASSQAVSGGQETQYF
>TRBJ2-3|TRBV30
CAWSVAITDTQYF
>TRBJ2-1|TRBV7-2
CASSPSSGKREQFF
>TRBJ2-2|TRBV12-3/TRBV12-4
CASSLTGSNTGELFF
>TRBJ2-1|TRBV27
CASSLSGAGNEQFF
>TRBJ2-5|TRBV7-2
CASIAGLAGRGETQYF
>TRBJ2-5|TRBV5-5
CASSFNGGREETQYF
>TRBJ1-5|TRBV12-3/TRBV12-4
CASSFASNQPQHF
>TRBJ2-6|TRBV28
CASSLPSGNPGANVLTF
>TRBJ2-1|TRBV28
CASSSERRQFF
>TRBJ1-5|TRBV20-1
CSAISGTGDNQPQHF
>TRBJ2-7|TRBV20-1
CSAILASREQYF
>TRBJ2-7|TRBV20-1
CSASFRLAGTSYEQYF
>TRBJ2-1|TRBV20-1
CSARDVTTGYNEQFF
>TRBJ2-3|TRBV24-1
CATSDLPSGQPDTQYF
>TRBJ2-7|TRBV29-1
CSARSREGYEQYF
>TRBJ1-2|TRBV7-2
CASSLEDRGVANYGYTF
>TRBJ2-2|TRBV29-1
CSVDSGGGTGELFF
>TRBJ2-2|TRBV6-6
CASAGRTNTGELFF
>TRBJ1-3|TRBV12-3/TRBV12-4
CASSLGLPGNTIYF
>TRBJ1-5|TRBV6-1
CASSNGGNQPQHF
>TRBJ2-1|TRBV19
CASLWGGRWNEQFF
>TRBJ2-1|TRBV5-6
CASSRAAWSDEQFF
>TRBJ2-3|TRBV24-1
CATSRLDTQYF
>TRBJ1-5|TRBV12-3/TRBV12-4
CASSTLEGQPQHF
>TRBJ2-7|TRBV20-1
CSALHGGTGAF
>TRBJ2-1|TRBV2
CASSESQFHEQFF
>TRBJ2-5|TRBV5-1
CASSSVPSGGETQYF
>TRBJ2-1|TRBV11-2
CASSLVRESEQFF
>TRBJ1-2|TRBV2
CASSEREANYGYTF
>TRBJ2-2|TRBV7-2
CASSLGWKSGELFF
>TRBJ2-1|TRBV25-1
CASSWGTGDNEQFF
>TRBJ1-2|TRBV20-1
CSARPTGVNYGYTF
>TRBJ2-5|TRBV7-9
CASSSPGLAAPETQYF
>TRBJ2-3|TRBV20-1
CSAKRGPSSTDTQYF
>TRBJ1-2|TRBV5-1
CASSLEWGPGYTF
>TRBJ2-3|TRBV20-1
CSAREVGEADTQYF
>TRBJ2-6|TRBV28
CASRGGGRKTGANVLTF
>TRBJ2-7|TRBV5-1
CASSFTRTSGKDYEQYF
>TRBJ2-5|TRBV6-5
CASSYRQRGAQYF
>TRBJ2-7|TRBV5-5
CASSFRDGRDEQYF
>TRBJ2-2|TRBV5-4
CASSLRGGSNTGELFF
>TRBJ2-1|TRBV7-3
CASSALAGGLNEQFF
>TRBJ2-7|TRBV6-6
CASRNWDGSYEQYF
>TRBJ2-3|TRBV20-1
CSAAGTDTQYF
>TRBJ2-7|TRBV9
CASSVGEVVTYEQYF
>TRBJ2-5|TRBV7-9
CASMGRRAETQYF
>TRBJ2-3|TRBV7-9
CASSFRAAAASTDTQYF
>TRBJ1-2|TRBV15
CATSKDGIYGYTF
>TRBJ2-1|TRBV24-1
CATRPGSSYNEQFF
>TRBJ1-2|TRBV5-1
CASSLAKGSNYGYTF
>TRBJ2-1|TRBV5-1
CASSLGLVARDEQFF